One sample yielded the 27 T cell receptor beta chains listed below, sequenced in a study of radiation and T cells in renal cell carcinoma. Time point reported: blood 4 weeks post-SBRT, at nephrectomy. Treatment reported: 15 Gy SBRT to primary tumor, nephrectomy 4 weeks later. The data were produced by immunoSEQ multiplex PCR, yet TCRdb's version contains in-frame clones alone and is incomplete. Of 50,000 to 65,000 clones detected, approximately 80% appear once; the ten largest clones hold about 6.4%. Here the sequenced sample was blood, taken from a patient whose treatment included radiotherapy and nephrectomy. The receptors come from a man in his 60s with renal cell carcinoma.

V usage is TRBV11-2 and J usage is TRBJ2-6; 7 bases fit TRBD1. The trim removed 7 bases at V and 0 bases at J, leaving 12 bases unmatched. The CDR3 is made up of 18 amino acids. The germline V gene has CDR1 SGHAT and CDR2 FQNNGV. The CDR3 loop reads CASTPQGGLSSGANVLTF. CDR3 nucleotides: TGTGCCAGCACTCCGCAAGGGGGCCTAAGCTCTGGGGCCAACGTCCTGACTTTC.

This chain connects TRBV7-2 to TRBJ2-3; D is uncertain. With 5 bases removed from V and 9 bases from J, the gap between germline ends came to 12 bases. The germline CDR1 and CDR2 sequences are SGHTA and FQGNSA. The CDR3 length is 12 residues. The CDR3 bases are TGTGCCAGCAGCCATGAAATGGAGACGCAGTATTTT. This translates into CASSHEMETQYF.

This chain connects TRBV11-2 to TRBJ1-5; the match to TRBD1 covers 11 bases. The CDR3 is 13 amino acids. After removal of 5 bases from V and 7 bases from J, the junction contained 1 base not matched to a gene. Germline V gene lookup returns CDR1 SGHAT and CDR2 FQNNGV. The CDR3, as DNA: TGTGCCAGCAGCAGGACAGGGGGCCAGCCCCAGCATTTT. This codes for CASSRTGGQPQHF.

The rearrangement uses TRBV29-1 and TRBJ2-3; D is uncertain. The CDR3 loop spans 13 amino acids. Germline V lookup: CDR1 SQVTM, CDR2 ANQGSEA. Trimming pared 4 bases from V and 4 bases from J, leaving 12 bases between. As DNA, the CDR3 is TGCAGCGTTGGGGTCGGGTCGGCAGATACGCAGTATTTT. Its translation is CSVGVGSADTQYF.

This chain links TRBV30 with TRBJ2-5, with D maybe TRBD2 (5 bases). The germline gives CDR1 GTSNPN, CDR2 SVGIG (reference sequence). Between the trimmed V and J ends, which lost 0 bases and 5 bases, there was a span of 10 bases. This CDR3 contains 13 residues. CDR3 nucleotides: TGTGCCTGGAGTGTACCCGGGATCGAGACCCAGTACTTC. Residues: CAWSVPGIETQYF.

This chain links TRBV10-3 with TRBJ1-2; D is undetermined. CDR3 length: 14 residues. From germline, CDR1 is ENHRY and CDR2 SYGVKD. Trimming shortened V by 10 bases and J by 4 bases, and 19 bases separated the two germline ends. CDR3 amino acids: CATYREGGGYGYTF. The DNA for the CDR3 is TGTGCCACCTACCGTGAGGGCGGAGGCTATGGCTACACCTTC.

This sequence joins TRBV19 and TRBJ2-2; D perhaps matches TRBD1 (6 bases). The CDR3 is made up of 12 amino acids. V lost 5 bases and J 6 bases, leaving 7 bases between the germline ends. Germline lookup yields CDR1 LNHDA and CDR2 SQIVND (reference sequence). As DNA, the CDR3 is TGTGCCAGTAGTCCAGGGGCCGGGGAGCTGTTTTTT. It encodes CASSPGAGELFF.

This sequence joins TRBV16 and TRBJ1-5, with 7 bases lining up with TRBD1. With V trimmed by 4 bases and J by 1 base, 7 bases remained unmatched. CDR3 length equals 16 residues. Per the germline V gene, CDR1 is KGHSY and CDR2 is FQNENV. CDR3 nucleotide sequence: TGTGCCAGCAGCCGGGCCCGGACAGGCAGCAATCAGCCCCAGCATTTT. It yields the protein CASSRARTGSNQPQHF.

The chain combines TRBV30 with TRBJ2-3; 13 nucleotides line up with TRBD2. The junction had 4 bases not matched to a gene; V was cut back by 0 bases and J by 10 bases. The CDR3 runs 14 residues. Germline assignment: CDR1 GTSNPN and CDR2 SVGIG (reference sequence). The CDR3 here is CAWSVTSGRAAQYF. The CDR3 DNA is TGTGCCTGGAGTGTAACTAGCGGGAGGGCCGCGCAGTATTTT.

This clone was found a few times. As DNA, the CDR3 is TGTGCCAGCAGCTTAATGAGGGGAAGCTCCTACAATGAGCAGTTCTTC. Translating gives CASSLMRGSSYNEQFF. The V gene is TRBV7-3, the J gene TRBJ2-1; D could derive from TRBD1 or TRBD2 (5 bases each). CDR3 length: 16 amino acids. The V end was cut by 1 base, the J end by 0 bases, with 10 bases between. Germline V gene sequence: CDR1 SGHTA, CDR2 FQGTGA.

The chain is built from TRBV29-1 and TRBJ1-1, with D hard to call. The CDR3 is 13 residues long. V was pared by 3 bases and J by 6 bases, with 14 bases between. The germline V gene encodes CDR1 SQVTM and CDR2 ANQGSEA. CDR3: CSVEVGPIAEAFF. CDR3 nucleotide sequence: TGCAGCGTTGAGGTGGGCCCCATCGCTGAAGCTTTCTTT.

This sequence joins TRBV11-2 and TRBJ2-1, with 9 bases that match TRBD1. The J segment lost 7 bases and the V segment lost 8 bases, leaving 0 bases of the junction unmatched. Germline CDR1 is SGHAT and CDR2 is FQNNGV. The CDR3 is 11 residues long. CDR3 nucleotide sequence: TGTGCCAGCGGACAGGGGAATGAGCAGTTCTTC. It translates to CASGQGNEQFF.

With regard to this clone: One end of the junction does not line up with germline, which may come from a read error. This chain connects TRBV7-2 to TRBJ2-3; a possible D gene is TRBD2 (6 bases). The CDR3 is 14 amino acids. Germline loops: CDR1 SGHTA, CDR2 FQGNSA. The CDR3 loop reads CASSIAVNTDTQYF. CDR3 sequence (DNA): TGTGCCAGCAGCATAGCGGTAAACACAGATACGCAGTATTTT.

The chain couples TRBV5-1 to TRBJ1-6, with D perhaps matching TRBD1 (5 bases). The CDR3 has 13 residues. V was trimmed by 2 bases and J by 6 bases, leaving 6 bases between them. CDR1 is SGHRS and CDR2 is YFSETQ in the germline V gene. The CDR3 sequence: CASSFDSNSPLHF. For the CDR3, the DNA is TGCGCCAGCAGCTTTGACAGTAATTCACCCCTCCACTTT.

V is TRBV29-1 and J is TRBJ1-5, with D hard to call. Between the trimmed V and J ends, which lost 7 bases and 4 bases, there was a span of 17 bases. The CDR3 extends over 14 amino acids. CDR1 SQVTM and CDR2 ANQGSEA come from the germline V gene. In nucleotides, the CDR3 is TGCAGCGCCCCAAGACCCTCAAAAAATCAGCCCCAGCATTTT. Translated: CSAPRPSKNQPQHF.

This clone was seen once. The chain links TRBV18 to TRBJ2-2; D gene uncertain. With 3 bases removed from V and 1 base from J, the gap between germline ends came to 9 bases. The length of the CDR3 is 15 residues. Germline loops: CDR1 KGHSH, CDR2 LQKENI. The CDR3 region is CASSPRTGNTGELFF. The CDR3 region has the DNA TGTGCCAGCTCACCGCGGACGGGGAACACCGGGGAGCTGTTTTTT.

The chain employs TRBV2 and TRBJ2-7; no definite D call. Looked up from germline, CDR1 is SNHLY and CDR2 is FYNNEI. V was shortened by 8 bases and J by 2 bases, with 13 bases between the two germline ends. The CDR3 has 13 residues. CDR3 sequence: CASEFGQAYEQYF. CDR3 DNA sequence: TGTGCCAGCGAGTTTGGGCAGGCCTACGAGCAGTACTTC.

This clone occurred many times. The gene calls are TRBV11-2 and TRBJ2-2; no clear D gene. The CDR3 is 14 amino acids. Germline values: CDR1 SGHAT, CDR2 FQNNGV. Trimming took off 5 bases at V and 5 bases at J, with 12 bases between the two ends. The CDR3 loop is CASSPQGRTGELFF. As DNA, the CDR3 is TGTGCCAGCAGCCCCCAAGGGCGGACCGGGGAGCTGTTTTTT.

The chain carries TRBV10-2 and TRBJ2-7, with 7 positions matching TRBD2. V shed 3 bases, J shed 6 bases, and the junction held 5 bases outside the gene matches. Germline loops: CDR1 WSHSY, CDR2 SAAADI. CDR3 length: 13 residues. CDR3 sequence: CASSDLGGVEQYF. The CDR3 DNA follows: TGCGCCAGCAGTGATTTGGGGGGGGTCGAGCAGTACTTC.

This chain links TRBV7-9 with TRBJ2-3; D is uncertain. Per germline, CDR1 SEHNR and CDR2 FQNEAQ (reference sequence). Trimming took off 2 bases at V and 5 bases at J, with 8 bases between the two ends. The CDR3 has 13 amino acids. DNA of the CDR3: TGTGCCAGCAGCTTAACGGAGAGAGATACGCAGTATTTT. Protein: CASSLTERDTQYF.

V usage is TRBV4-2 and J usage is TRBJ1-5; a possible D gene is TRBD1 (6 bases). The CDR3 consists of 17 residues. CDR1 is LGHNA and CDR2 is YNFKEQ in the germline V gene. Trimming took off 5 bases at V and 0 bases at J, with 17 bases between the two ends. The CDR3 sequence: CASSFTFGGDSNQPQHF. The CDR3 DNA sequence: TGTGCCAGCAGCTTCACATTCGGGGGCGATAGCAATCAGCCCCAGCATTTT.

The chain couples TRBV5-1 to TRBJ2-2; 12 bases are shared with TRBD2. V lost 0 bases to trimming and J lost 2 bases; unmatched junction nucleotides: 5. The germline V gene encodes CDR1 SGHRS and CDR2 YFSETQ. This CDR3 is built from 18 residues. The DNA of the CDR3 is TGCGCCAGCAGCTTGGAGACTAGCGGGGGAGATAACACCGGGGAGCTGTTTTTT. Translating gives CASSLETSGGDNTGELFF.

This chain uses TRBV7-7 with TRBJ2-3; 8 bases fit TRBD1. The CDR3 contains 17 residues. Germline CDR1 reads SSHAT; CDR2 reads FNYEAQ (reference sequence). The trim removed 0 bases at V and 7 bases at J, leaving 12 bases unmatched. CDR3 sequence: CASSLAPGQGFGHTQYF. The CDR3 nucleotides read TGTGCCAGCAGCTTAGCGCCCGGACAGGGCTTTGGCCATACGCAGTATTTT.

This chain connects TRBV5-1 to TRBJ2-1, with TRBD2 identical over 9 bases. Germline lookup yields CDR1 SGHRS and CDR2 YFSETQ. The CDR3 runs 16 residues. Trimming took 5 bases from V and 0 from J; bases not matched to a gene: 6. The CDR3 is CASRSLAGSSYNEQFF. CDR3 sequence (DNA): TGCGCCAGCAGATCCCTAGCGGGAAGCTCCTACAATGAGCAGTTCTTC.

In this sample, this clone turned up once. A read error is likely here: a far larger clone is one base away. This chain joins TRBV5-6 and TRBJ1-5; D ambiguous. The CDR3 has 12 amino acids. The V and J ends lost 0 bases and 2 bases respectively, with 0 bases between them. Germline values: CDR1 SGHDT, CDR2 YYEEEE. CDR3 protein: CASSLGNQPQHF. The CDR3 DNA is TGTGCCAGCAGCTTGGGCAATCAGCCCCAGCATTTT.

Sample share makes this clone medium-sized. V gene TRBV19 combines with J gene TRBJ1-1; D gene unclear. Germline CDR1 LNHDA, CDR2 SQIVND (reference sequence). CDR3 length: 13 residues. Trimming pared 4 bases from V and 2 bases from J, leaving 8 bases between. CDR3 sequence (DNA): TGTGCCAGTAGTAAGGGCCTTAACACTGAAGCTTTCTTT. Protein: CASSKGLNTEAFF.

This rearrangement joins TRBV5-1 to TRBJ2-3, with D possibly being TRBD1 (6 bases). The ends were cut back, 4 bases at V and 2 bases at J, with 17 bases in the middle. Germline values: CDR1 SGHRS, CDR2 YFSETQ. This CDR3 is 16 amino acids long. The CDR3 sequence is CASSAGGQWNTDTQYF. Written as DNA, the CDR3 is TGCGCCAGCAGCGCCGGAGGACAGTGGAACACAGATACGCAGTATTTT. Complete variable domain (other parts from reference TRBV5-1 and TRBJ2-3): KAGVTQTPRYLIKTRGQQVTLSCSPISGHRSVSWYQQTPGQGLQFLFEYFSETQRNKGNFPGRFSGRQFSNSRSEMNVSTLELGDSALYLCASSAGGQWNTDTQYFGPGTRLTVL.